One T cell receptor (delta chain) is described in this entry. No antigen is known for it. The CDR3 runs 21 residues. Germline V gives CDR1 TSWWSYY, CDR2 QGS. J lost 0 bases, V lost 0 bases, and 18 bases had no gene match. RNA was extracted from the cells and then reverse transcribed. Multiplex PCR used pooled V-gene forward primers and a constant-region reverse primer to amplify CDR3s. TCRdb reanalysed the multiplex PCR reads with CATT. The sample includes around 19,000 delta-chain clones, about 8% of them seen just once. This sample stems from a study of Vδ1+ human thymocytes. General observations from the study: Despite high sort purity, around 19% of thymic T cell receptor delta sequences were Vdelta2. Bulk data may be misread because of unexpected Vdelta2 sequences. Highly polyclonal TRG and TRD repertoires with Gaussian CDR3 length distributions appeared in thymus.

This receptor was identified in a child younger than two who had congenital heart surgery. Material for sequencing was Vdelta1+ gamma-delta thymocytes from the thymus. Subset meaning: FACS-sorted CD3+ TCRalphabeta- TCRVdelta1+ TCRVdelta2- thymocytes. The chain carries TRDV1 and TRDJ1; 8 bases map to TRDD3. The DNA of the CDR3 is TGTGCTCTTGGGGAACTAGCTGGGGAGTACTGGGGGTTACGGTACACCGATAAACTCATCTTT. Translated: CALGELAGEYWGLRYTDKLIF.